Each of the 24 T cell receptor beta chains below was sequenced from the same sample in a study of post-analysis software for immune sequencing data. Antigen specificity for these receptors is unknown. Prepared TCR beta cDNA libraries contained unique molecular identifiers. TCRdb redid the calling of the PCR reads with MiXCR, one entry per CDR3 protein. The sample has about 150,000 distinct CDR3 sequences, about 32% seen once. Study results and caveats: Patients had higher frequencies than controls of roughly five TRBV segments, including TRBV5-6, TRBV5-1 and TRBV20-1.

Sequenced: blood. The receptors were gathered from a girl aged 10 to 17 with multiple sclerosis.

This clonotype has a handful of counts. V and J are TRBV12-5 and TRBJ1-5; 8 bases match TRBD1. V shed 8 bases and J 6 bases; nucleotides not matched to a gene: 9. The germline gives CDR1 LGHNT, CDR2 FRNRAP. This CDR3 region has 14 residues. CDR3 bases: TGTGCTAGTTTAGGGCAGGGGGCAGGTCAGCCCCAGCATTTT. It specifies CASLGQGAGQPQHF.

Details on this clonotype: At one of its ends the junction is not consistent with the germline gene, which may arise from a read error. V usage is TRBV28 and J usage is TRBJ1-2, with 8 bases that match TRBD1. The CDR3 is made up of 14 amino acids. Germline-derived CDR1 and CDR2 are MDHEN and SYDVKM. In DNA, the CDR3 is TGTGCCGGCAGCCCGACAGGGGAAAACTATGGCTACACCTTC. It yields the protein CAGSPTGENYGYTF.

This chain joins TRBV28 and TRBJ1-5; D gene unclear. The CDR3 has 12 residues. Germline-derived CDR1 and CDR2 are MDHEN and SYDVKM. V dropped 2 bases and J dropped 3 bases, with 2 bases sitting between them. The CDR3 region has the DNA TGTGCCAGCAGTTTAACCAATCAGCCCCAGCATTTT. This codes for CASSLTNQPQHF.

The chain joins TRBV19 to TRBJ1-2; 9 nucleotides agree with TRBD1. The junction had 11 bases not matched to a gene; V was cut back by 3 bases and J by 9 bases. Germline values: CDR1 LNHDA, CDR2 SQIVND (reference sequence). The CDR3 totals 15 residues. The CDR3 protein is CASSIPGTGSVSYTF. CDR3 DNA: TGTGCCAGTAGTATCCCCGGGACAGGGTCTGTGAGCTACACCTTC.

Points on this clonotype: A read error may explain this, as a much larger clone is one base away. The chain recombines TRBV20-1 with TRBJ2-1; D is perhaps TRBD2 (5 bases). CDR1 and CDR2 (germline): DFQATT, SNEGSKA (reference sequence). The length of the CDR3 is 14 residues. The CDR3 spells CSARTGISYNGQFF. The CDR3 DNA sequence: TGCAGTGCGAGAACGGGGATATCCTACAATGGGCAGTTCTTC.

The chain joins TRBV7-9 to TRBJ2-5; D might be TRBD1 (6 bases). The last part of the DNA fits TRBJ2-7 better; the J call may be wrong. CDR3 length: 16 residues. Germline lookup yields CDR1 SEHNR and CDR2 FQNEAQ (reference sequence). The CDR3 is CASSQTDGTLCYEQYF. For the CDR3, the DNA is TGTGCCAGCAGCCAAACTGACGGGACACTTTGTTACGAGCAGTACTTC.

This clonotype was observed at least ten times. This rearrangement joins TRBV6-4 to TRBJ2-7; 9 nucleotides agree with TRBD1. The CDR3 length is 15 residues. J was trimmed by 1 base and V by 9 bases; bases with no gene match: 10. CDR1 and CDR2 from the germline V gene are MRHNA and SNTAGT. The DNA of the CDR3 is TGTGCCAGATCTAAGGGACAGGGAAGTTCCTACGAGCAGTACTTC. This encodes CARSKGQGSSYEQYF.

This clonotype was picked up a small number of times. V gene TRBV5-6 combines with J gene TRBJ2-7; D gene uncertain. Trimming left V 4 bases short and J 7 bases short, with 15 bases between. CDR3 length: 13 amino acids. Germline CDR1 reads SGHDT; CDR2 reads YYEEEE. The chain's CDR3 is CASSRINVGEQYF. The CDR3 bases are TGTGCCAGCAGCCGAATCAACGTCGGGGAGCAGTACTTC.

This clonotype was found many times. This chain links TRBV7-8 with TRBJ2-3; the match to TRBD2 covers 14 bases. The CDR3 totals 18 residues. The V and J ends lost 5 bases and 0 bases, in that order; junction bases with no gene match: 7. CDR1 and CDR2 from the germline V gene are SGHVS and FQNEAQ. CDR3 in amino acids: CASSHGLAGGLSTDTQYF. In DNA form, the CDR3 reads TGTGCCAGCAGCCACGGACTAGCGGGAGGCCTAAGCACAGATACGCAGTATTTT.

This clonotype was detected ten times or more. This chain uses TRBV6-5 with TRBJ2-7, with TRBD2 matching over 10 bases. This CDR3 spans 12 amino acids. V lost 7 bases and J lost 5; bases outside the gene matches: 2. Per the germline V gene, CDR1 is MNHEY and CDR2 is SVGAGI. CDR3 coding DNA: TGTGCCAGCAAGCTAGCGGGAGACGAGCAGTACTTC. This translates into CASKLAGDEQYF.

The gene calls are TRBV20-1 and TRBJ2-3; 12 nucleotides match TRBD2. This CDR3 has 15 amino acids. Trimming removed 4 bases from V and 4 bases from J; junction bases left unmatched: 6. Germline CDR1 and CDR2: DFQATT and SNEGSKA (reference sequence). The CDR3 region has the DNA TGCAGTGCTATGCCGGGACTAGCGGGTTCAGATACGCAGTATTTT. Its protein is CSAMPGLAGSDTQYF.

This sequence joins TRBV5-1 and TRBJ2-2; D is uncertain. The CDR3 covers 15 residues. Germline CDR1 is SGHRS and CDR2 is YFSETQ. The V and J ends lost 0 bases and 5 bases respectively, with 11 bases between them. CDR3 residues: CASSLGEVGTGELFF. In DNA form, the CDR3 reads TGCGCCAGCAGCTTGGGAGAGGTCGGGACCGGGGAGCTGTTTTTT. The entire variable domain, with the rest obtained from reference TRBV5-1 and TRBJ2-2, is as follows: KAGVTQTPRYLIKTRGQQVTLSCSPISGHRSVSWYQQTPGQGLQFLFEYFSETQRNKGNFPGRFSGRQFSNSRSEMNVSTLELGDSALYLCASSLGEVGTGELFFGEGSRLTVL.

The V call is TRBV28, the J call TRBJ2-7; D assignment may be TRBD1 or TRBD2 (5 bases each). The germline V gene has CDR1 MDHEN and CDR2 SYDVKM. The ends were cut back, 2 bases at V and 0 bases at J, with 14 bases in the middle. The CDR3 runs 16 residues. The CDR3 nucleotides are TGTGCCAGCAGTTTAATTGTGTGGGGGAGCTCCTACGAGCAGTACTTC. Its translation: CASSLIVWGSSYEQYF.

V is TRBV29-1 and J is TRBJ2-1; 7 bases align to TRBD2. J lost 3 bases, V lost 1 base, and 6 bases had no gene match. Germline V gene sequence: CDR1 SQVTM, CDR2 ANQGSEA. This CDR3 comprises 15 residues. The CDR3 loop reads CSVEGSAGYYNEQFF. The CDR3 nucleotides read TGCAGCGTTGAAGGCTCAGCGGGGTACTACAATGAGCAGTTCTTC.

The chain combines TRBV29-1 with TRBJ2-3, with D unresolved. The V gene lost 2 bases and the J gene lost 3 bases, with 6 bases spanning the gap. The CDR3 totals 12 residues. Germline V gene lookup returns CDR1 SQVTM and CDR2 ANQGSEA. The DNA for the CDR3 is TGCAGCGTTGAACCCCTTACAGATACGCAGTATTTT. It encodes CSVEPLTDTQYF.

This clonotype was found a few times. The chain couples TRBV5-1 to TRBJ2-7; 9 bases align to TRBD1. CDR1 SGHRS and CDR2 YFSETQ come from the germline V gene. The CDR3 runs 15 residues. J was trimmed by 4 bases and V by 4 bases; bases with no gene match: 9. The CDR3 DNA follows: TGCGCCAGCAGCCGTACCCCCGGGACAGGGTACGAGCAGTACTTC. Its protein is CASSRTPGTGYEQYF.

This clonotype was detected ten times or more. The chain employs TRBV10-1 and TRBJ2-1, with 7 bases fitting TRBD2. Trimming cost V 3 bases and J 3 bases; bases outside gene matches: 2. The germline V gene has CDR1 WNHNN and CDR2 SYGVQD (reference sequence). The CDR3 has 14 amino acids. The CDR3 nucleotides read TGCGCCAGCAGTGAAGCTAGCGGCTACAATGAGCAGTTCTTC. Translating it yields CASSEASGYNEQFF.

On this clonotype: This clone may be a read error of a much larger clone one base away. The V and J genes are TRBV20-1 and TRBJ2-1, with D possibly being TRBD2 (6 bases). Trimming took 0 bases from V and 12 from J, leaving 21 bases between them. From germline, CDR1 is DFQATT and CDR2 SNEGSKA (reference sequence). This CDR3 contains 15 residues. CDR3 loop: CSARDPGSSRRGQFF. The CDR3 DNA reads as TGCAGTGCTAGAGATCCCGGGAGCTCCCGGCGTGGGCAGTTCTTC.

In the case of this clonotype: One end of the junction is discordant with germline, which a read error may explain. This chain's CDR3 is CSTTGGGGKLFF. CDR3 in DNA: TGCAGCACTACAGGGGGTGGCGGGAAGCTGTTTTTT. J is TRBJ2-2 and V is TRBV29-1; 8 nucleotides line up with TRBD1. This CDR3 is built from 12 residues. Germline V gives CDR1 SQVTM, CDR2 ANQGSEA.

The table lists this clonotype with many counts. The rearrangement joins TRBV7-8 to TRBJ2-7, with no clear D. V dropped 5 bases and J dropped 0 bases, with 11 bases sitting between them. The CDR3 has 14 residues. Germline V gene sequence: CDR1 SGHVS, CDR2 FQNEAQ. CDR3 in amino acids: CASSMDAFSYEQYF. CDR3 coding DNA: TGTGCCAGCAGCATGGACGCCTTCTCCTACGAGCAGTACTTC.

The rearrangement joins TRBV9 to TRBJ2-5; D perhaps matches TRBD2 (6 bases). V was cut by 0 bases and J by 5 bases, with 20 bases left in between. CDR3 length equals 17 residues. Germline CDR1 and CDR2: SGDLS and YYNGEE. Here the CDR3 DNA reads TGTGCCAGCAGCGTAGAGACGGGAGATTTAGCTTTTGAGACCCAGTACTTC. This sequence encodes CASSVETGDLAFETQYF. Drawing the rest from reference TRBV9 and TRBJ2-5, the complete variable domain is DSGVTQTPKHLITATGQRVTLRCSPRSGDLSVYWYQQSLDQGLQFLIQYYNGEERAKGNILERFSAQQFPDLHSELNLSSLELGDSALYFCASSVETGDLAFETQYFGPGTRLLVL.

This clonotype has ten or more counts. The gene calls are TRBV7-9 and TRBJ2-7; 7 bases agree with TRBD2. The CDR3 extends over 13 amino acids. CDR1 SEHNR and CDR2 FQNEAQ come from the germline V gene (reference sequence). V shed 5 bases, J shed 5 bases, and the junction held 6 bases outside the gene matches. CDR3 nucleotides: TGTGCCAGCAGCCCGGTGGGGAGGGACGAGCAGTACTTC. This sequence encodes CASSPVGRDEQYF.

The rearrangement joins TRBV9 to TRBJ1-5; 7 bases map to TRBD1. V gave up 6 bases and J gave up 0 bases; unmatched junction bases: 9. This CDR3 spans 16 amino acids. Germline V lookup: CDR1 SGDLS, CDR2 YYNGEE. The DNA for the CDR3 is TGTGCCAGCAAGACCGGGACAGCATATAGCAATCAGCCCCAGCATTTT. As protein: CASKTGTAYSNQPQHF.

Worth noting for this clonotype: Relative to the germline gene, one junction end is altered; a read error may explain this. J is TRBJ2-6 and V is TRBV12-3 or TRBV12-4, with D tentatively TRBD1 or TRBD2 (6 bases each). The CDR3 is made up of 17 amino acids. For the CDR3, the DNA is TGTACCAGCAGTTTTGCGGGACACCACTCTGGGGCCAACGTCCGGACTTTC. This encodes CTSSFAGHHSGANVRTF.